This entry features one T cell receptor beta chain sequence. The antigen is unknown. Other DNA sequences in the sample encode the same CDR3. Sorted-subset replicate PCR reactions contained 200 ng DNA, corresponding to some 29,000 T cell genomes. Assay used: immunoSEQ multiplex PCR; TCRdb lists only in-frame clones, some missing. The sample contains around 1.9 million clones, roughly 93% of which appear only once. It was CD45RO-negative cells, positively selected for CCR7, that made up naive CD8 cells, with terminally differentiated effector memory CD45RA+ cells excluded. The data stem from a study of shared clonotypes between healthy human individuals. Findings of the study overall: The naive CD4 repertoires of several donors were compared, and roughly 5% of clonotypes were shared.

This TCR came from a man younger than 35 in good health. Some clones in this sample may be carry-over from other donors' samples. Sequences were obtained from naive CD8+ T cells from PBMCs.

The CDR3 loop is CASSSQSSYNEQFF. The CDR3 DNA reads as TGTGCCAGCAGCTCCCAAAGCTCCTACAATGAGCAGTTCTTC. The gene calls are TRBV7-9 and TRBJ2-1, with unresolved D. Trimming took 4 bases from V and 0 from J, leaving 7 bases between them. CDR1 and CDR2 from the germline V gene are SEHNR and FQNEAQ (reference sequence). CDR3 length: 14 amino acids. The full variable domain, its missing parts supplied by reference TRBV7-9 and TRBJ2-1, is DTGVSQNPRHKITKRGQNVTFRCDPISEHNRLYWYRQTLGQGPEFLTYFQNEAQLEKSRLLSDRFSAERPKGSFSTLEIQRTEQGDSAMYLCASSSQSSYNEQFFGPGTRLTVL.